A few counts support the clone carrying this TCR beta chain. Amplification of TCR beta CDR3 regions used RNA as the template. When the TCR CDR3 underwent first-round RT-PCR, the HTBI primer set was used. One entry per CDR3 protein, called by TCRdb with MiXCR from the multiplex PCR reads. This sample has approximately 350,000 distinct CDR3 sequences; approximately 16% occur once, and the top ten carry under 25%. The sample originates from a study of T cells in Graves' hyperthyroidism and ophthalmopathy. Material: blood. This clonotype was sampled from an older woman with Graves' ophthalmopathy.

The CDR3 protein is CASSQDLGSHEQYF. For the CDR3, the DNA is TGTGCCAGCAGCCAAGATCTGGGGAGTCACGAGCAGTACTTC. V and J are TRBV14 and TRBJ2-7; weak D call: TRBD2 (5 bases). Germline V lookup: CDR1 SGHDN, CDR2 FVKESK. The CDR3 is 14 amino acids. The V end was cut by 0 bases, the J end by 5 bases, with 11 bases between.